This section outlines one T cell receptor (beta chain) sequence together with its context. At one end the junction does not follow the germline gene, possibly because of a read error. The data are from a study of tumor and adjacent non-tumor tissue in lung cancer. Background on the study: On average, productive TCRbeta reads reached roughly 4 million per sample.

TCRbeta libraries were built with three rounds of nested PCR, modified from ARM-PCR. TCRdb used MiXCR to reprocess the multiplex PCR reads, holding one entry per CDR3 protein. The repertoire holds tens of thousands of distinct CDR3 sequences, with about 70% as singletons. No cell sorting was done before RNA was extracted from the tissue. More than 3 cm separated this lung sample from the edge of the tumor. The CDR3 has 15 residues. CDR1 MNHEY and CDR2 SVGEGT come from the germline V gene. The source is an older woman with non-small cell lung cancer. V and J are TRBV6-2 or TRBV6-3 and TRBJ2-7, with TRBD1 identical over 9 bases. The sample was distant non-tumor lung tissue. The CDR3 region is CASSYSRDRVYEQYF. The CDR3 DNA reads as TGTGCCAGCAGCTACTCCCGGGACAGGGTCTACGAGCAGTACTTC.